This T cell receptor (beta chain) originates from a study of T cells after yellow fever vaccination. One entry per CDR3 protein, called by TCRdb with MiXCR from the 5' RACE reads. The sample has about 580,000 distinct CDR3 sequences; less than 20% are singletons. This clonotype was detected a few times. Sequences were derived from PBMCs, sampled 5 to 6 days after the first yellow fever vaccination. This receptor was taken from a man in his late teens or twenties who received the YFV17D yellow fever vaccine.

Here the CDR3 reads CASSMDGSFTEAFF. CDR3 nucleotides: TGTGCCAGTAGTATGGACGGTTCCTTCACTGAAGCTTTCTTT. The V call is TRBV19, the J call TRBJ1-1, with D uncertain. The V and J ends lost 3 bases and 4 bases respectively, with 12 bases between them. The CDR3 length is 14 residues. Germline CDR1 is LNHDA and CDR2 is SQIVND (reference sequence).